Presented here are 29 T cell receptor beta chains from one specimen sequenced in a study of OX40 agonist ivuxolimab in advanced cancers. Assay used: immunoSEQ multiplex PCR; TCRdb lists only in-frame clones, some missing. The sample lists roughly 64,000 clones, around 84% occurring once. The starting material was CD4+ or CD8+ T cells sorted from blood, obtained in a trial of the OX40 agonist ivuxolimab. All receptors derive from an adult with an advanced solid tumor such as melanoma, head and neck, liver or kidney cancer.

The chain uses TRBV6-1 and TRBJ1-4; TRBD1 is a possible D gene (6 bases). Trimming shortened V by 7 bases and J by 8 bases, and 14 bases separated the two germline ends. The length of the CDR3 is 13 residues. CDR1 is MNHNS, CDR2 SASEGT, per germline. The CDR3 region has the DNA TGTGCCAGCACCGAACGGGGGCGCGAAAAACTGTTTTTT. Translating gives CASTERGREKLFF.

The V call is TRBV7-9, the J call TRBJ2-5; D unclear. CDR1 SEHNR and CDR2 FQNEAQ come from the germline V gene (reference sequence). Between the trimmed V and J ends, which lost 7 bases and 3 bases, there was a span of 6 bases. The CDR3 runs to 11 residues. The CDR3 nucleotides read TGTGCCAGCACTCTGAAAGAGACCCAGTACTTC. This encodes CASTLKETQYF.

The chain links TRBV7-3 to TRBJ1-1; D not resolved. The CDR3 runs to 14 residues. CDR1 and CDR2 from the germline V gene are SGHTA and FQGTGA. Trimming took 5 bases from V and 2 from J, leaving 12 bases between them. The CDR3 DNA sequence: TGTGCCAGCAGCCCCGGACGGGGTAACACTGAAGCTTTCTTT. Amino acids: CASSPGRGNTEAFF.

Concerning this clone itself: A read error may produce the germline difference seen at one junction end. The chain couples TRBV11-2 to TRBJ2-2, with TRBD2 identical over 7 bases. The CDR3 has 14 amino acids. Germline assignment: CDR1 SGHAT and CDR2 FQNNGV. This CDR3 is CANSVAGVFRELFF. The CDR3 DNA sequence: TGTGCCAACAGCGTGGCGGGGGTCTTTAGGGAGCTGTTTTTT.

The CDR3: CASSPQGRRVANEQYF. In DNA form, the CDR3 reads TGTGCCAGCAGCCCCCAGGGGCGCAGGGTTGCGAACGAGCAGTACTTC. This rearrangement joins TRBV5-6 to TRBJ2-7; D possibly corresponds to TRBD1 (6 bases). V shed 4 bases and J shed 5 bases, with 22 bases lying between them. Germline CDR1 and CDR2: SGHDT and YYEEEE. The CDR3 runs 16 residues. The full variable domain, in which reference TRBV5-6 and TRBJ2-7 provide the parts outside the CDR3, is DAGVTQSPTHLIKTRGQQVTLRCSPKSGHDTVSWYQQALGQGPQFIFQYYEEEERQRGNFPDRFSGHQFPNYSSELNVNALLLGDSALYLCASSPQGRRVANEQYFGPGTRLTVT.

This chain connects TRBV2 to TRBJ2-4; 7 bases agree with TRBD1. This CDR3 comprises 17 residues. Trimming at V came to 4 bases and at J to 1 base, leaving 10 bases not matched to a gene. Per the germline V gene, CDR1 is SNHLY and CDR2 is FYNNEI. This CDR3 reads CASSGGQGVLAKNIQYF. Here the CDR3 DNA reads TGTGCCAGCAGTGGCGGGCAGGGGGTTTTGGCCAAAAACATTCAGTACTTC.

This chain links TRBV5-1 with TRBJ1-3; D is uncertain. V was shortened by 2 bases and J by 0 bases, with 9 bases between the two germline ends. The CDR3 covers 15 residues. Germline CDR1 reads SGHRS; CDR2 reads YFSETQ. CDR3 protein: CASSLSGNSGNTIYF. CDR3 nucleotide sequence: TGCGCCAGCAGCTTATCTGGAAACTCTGGAAACACCATATATTTT.

The chain links TRBV5-6 to TRBJ1-3; D is undetermined. The ends were cut back, 2 bases at V and 3 bases at J, with 6 bases in the middle. This CDR3 has 13 amino acids. The germline CDR1 and CDR2 sequences are SGHDT and YYEEEE. The DNA for the CDR3 is TGTGCCAGCAGCTTAAACGATGGAAACACCATATATTTT. This translates into CASSLNDGNTIYF. The variable domain in full, with the rest retrieved from reference TRBV5-6 and TRBJ1-3, is DAGVTQSPTHLIKTRGQQVTLRCSPKSGHDTVSWYQQALGQGPQFIFQYYEEEERQRGNFPDRFSGHQFPNYSSELNVNALLLGDSALYLCASSLNDGNTIYFGEGSWLTVV.

This clone has more than one count but fewer than ten. The chain combines TRBV5-1 with TRBJ2-3; the match to TRBD2 covers 12 bases. This CDR3 region has 18 residues. The V gene end was trimmed by 4 bases and the J gene end by 0 bases; junction bases not matched to a gene: 9. Per the germline V gene, CDR1 is SGHRS and CDR2 is YFSETQ. The CDR3 DNA reads as TGCGCCAGCAGCAAGGCTAGCGGGGGGGCCGTAAGCACAGATACGCAGTATTTT. It yields the protein CASSKASGGAVSTDTQYF.

The V call is TRBV5-4, the J call TRBJ2-1; tentative D call: TRBD2 (6 bases). The ends were cut back, 4 bases at V and 10 bases at J, with 15 bases in the middle. This CDR3 is built from 13 residues. CDR1 is SGHNT, CDR2 YYREEE, per germline (reference sequence). The DNA for the CDR3 is TGTGCCAGCAGCCCCATGGCGGAGGGAGAGCAGTTCTTC. Translating it yields CASSPMAEGEQFF.

This rearrangement joins TRBV5-1 to TRBJ1-1; D possibly corresponds to TRBD1 (5 bases). V was trimmed by 2 bases and J by 4 bases, leaving 15 bases between them. This CDR3 has 15 amino acids. Germline-derived CDR1 and CDR2 are SGHRS and YFSETQ. The CDR3 DNA is TGCGCCAGCAGCTTTAGAGGGGTCGATAGCACTGAAGCTTTCTTT. Translated: CASSFRGVDSTEAFF.

This rearrangement joins TRBV20-1 to TRBJ1-5, with no clear D. Trimming stripped 1 base from V and 12 bases from J, with 10 bases between. The CDR3 runs 11 residues. Germline-derived CDR1 and CDR2 are DFQATT and SNEGSKA (reference sequence). The CDR3 here is CSARVQDFQHF. CDR3 nucleotides: TGCAGTGCTAGAGTCCAGGACTTCCAGCATTTT.

The rearrangement links TRBV29-1 to TRBJ2-7, with 10 bases lining up with TRBD1. V was clipped by 4 bases and J by 2 bases; unmatched bases: 8. Germline values: CDR1 SQVTM, CDR2 ANQGSEA. CDR3 length equals 15 residues. In DNA, the CDR3 is TGCAGCGTTGCCGTCCCGGGACAGGGGACCTACGAGCAGTACTTC. It specifies CSVAVPGQGTYEQYF.

The genes are TRBV18 and TRBJ2-4; 9 bases match TRBD1. CDR1 is KGHSH and CDR2 is LQKENI in the germline V gene. This CDR3 is built from 14 residues. V trimming: 5 bases; J trimming: 5 bases; junction bases outside the gene matches: 4. This chain's CDR3 is CASSVRTGENIQYF. In DNA, the CDR3 is TGTGCCAGCTCAGTCCGGACAGGGGAAAACATTCAGTACTTC. The whole variable domain, remainder taken from reference TRBV18 and TRBJ2-4, is NAGVMQNPRHLVRRRGQEARLRCSPMKGHSHVYWYRQLPEEGLKFMVYLQKENIIDESGMPKERFSAEFPKEGPSILRIQQVVRGDSAAYFCASSVRTGENIQYFGAGTRLSVL.

The CDR3: CASSAGLAGVDTQYF. The CDR3 DNA follows: TGCGCCAGCAGCGCGGGACTAGCGGGGGTAGATACGCAGTATTTT. The chain employs TRBV5-1 and TRBJ2-3; 14 bases agree with TRBD2. Germline V CDR1 and CDR2: SGHRS, YFSETQ. Unmatched junction bases numbered 3, after V lost 4 bases and J lost 5 bases. This CDR3 has 15 residues.

The chain links TRBV6-1 to TRBJ1-4, with 7 bases matching TRBD1. Trimming removed 2 bases from V and 8 bases from J; junction bases left unmatched: 5. The CDR3 is 14 residues long. From germline, CDR1 is MNHNS and CDR2 SASEGT. The CDR3 bases are TGTGCCAGCAGTGAAAGGGGGCGCCCCGAAAAACTGTTTTTT. It is translated as CASSERGRPEKLFF.

This clone was recorded only once. This chain joins TRBV7-9 and TRBJ1-2, with D maybe TRBD1 (6 bases). CDR3 length: 12 amino acids. V lost 2 bases, J lost 8 bases, and 9 bases lay in between. Germline V gives CDR1 SEHNR, CDR2 FQNEAQ (reference sequence). The CDR3 region is CASSLRGDGYTF. The CDR3 nucleotides are TGTGCCAGCAGCTTAAGGGGGGACGGCTACACCTTC.

This CDR3 reads CASSATTLSNQPQHF. DNA of the CDR3: TGTGCCAGCAGTGCCACGACACTTAGCAATCAGCCCCAGCATTTT. The rearrangement joins TRBV6-5 to TRBJ1-5; D gene unclear. The CDR3 runs 15 residues. V shed 5 bases and J shed 0 bases, with 11 bases lying between them. Per the germline V gene, CDR1 is MNHEY and CDR2 is SVGAGI.

The chain recombines TRBV2 with TRBJ2-7, with 11 bases aligning to TRBD1. The V segment lost 6 bases and the J segment 1 base; nucleotides outside the gene matches: 5. Germline V gene sequence: CDR1 SNHLY, CDR2 FYNNEI. This CDR3 has 15 residues. CDR3 sequence: CASSYGQGASYEQYF. Written as DNA, the CDR3 is TGTGCCAGCAGCTACGGACAGGGGGCGTCCTACGAGCAGTACTTC.

The chain recombines TRBV11-2 with TRBJ2-1; 7 nucleotides line up with TRBD2. This CDR3 spans 13 amino acids. Germline CDR1 and CDR2: SGHAT and FQNNGV. The V gene end was trimmed by 5 bases and the J gene end by 9 bases; junction bases not matched to a gene: 7. The CDR3 DNA reads as TGTGCCAGCAGCATCGCGGCTAGCGGTGAGCAGTTCTTC. This gives the protein CASSIAASGEQFF.

The V gene is TRBV19, the J gene TRBJ1-5; D is ambiguous. CDR3 length: 12 residues. The germline V gene encodes CDR1 LNHDA and CDR2 SQIVND (reference sequence). The V gene lost 4 bases and the J gene lost 11 bases, with 12 bases spanning the gap. DNA of the CDR3: TGTGCCAGTAGTAACTACGGACCGTCCCAGCATTTT. As protein: CASSNYGPSQHF.

The chain recombines TRBV2 with TRBJ1-3; 10 bases are shared with TRBD1. The CDR3 extends over 15 amino acids. Germline assignment: CDR1 SNHLY and CDR2 FYNNEI. V lost 6 bases to trimming and J lost 4 bases; unmatched junction nucleotides: 6. This CDR3 reads CASRSTGGIGNTIYF. DNA for the CDR3: TGTGCCAGCAGATCGACAGGGGGCATCGGAAACACCATATATTTT.

V usage is TRBV5-5 and J usage is TRBJ2-7; D is undetermined. Trimming removed 4 bases from V and 5 bases from J, with 16 bases in between. The CDR3 has 14 residues. Germline V gene data show CDR1 as SGHKS and CDR2 as YYEKEE (reference sequence). CDR3 DNA sequence: TGTGCCAGCAGCCTCGGTCCAGGATTGAACGAGCAGTACTTC. This sequence encodes CASSLGPGLNEQYF.

V and J are TRBV5-1 and TRBJ2-3; no clear D gene. The V gene's germline CDR1 is SGHRS and CDR2 YFSETQ. There are 13 residues in the CDR3. Deletions cut 4 bases from V and 1 base from J, with 7 bases between. The CDR3 is CASSRVGTDTQYF. In DNA form, the CDR3 reads TGCGCCAGCAGCCGGGTTGGCACAGATACGCAGTATTTT.

The gene calls are TRBV4-2 and TRBJ2-1; TRBD2 agrees at 9 bases. The CDR3 runs 16 residues. Germline-derived CDR1 and CDR2 are LGHNA and YNFKEQ. V was clipped by 3 bases and J by 3 bases; unmatched bases: 6. CDR3 nucleotide sequence: TGTGCCAGCAGCCATGATCTAGCGGGATACTACAATGAGCAGTTCTTC. As protein: CASSHDLAGYYNEQFF.

The chain carries TRBV5-4 and TRBJ1-1, with 7 bases fitting TRBD1. CDR3 length: 14 amino acids. CDR1 and CDR2 (germline): SGHNT, YYREEE (reference sequence). V shed 3 bases and J 4 bases; nucleotides not matched to a gene: 6. As DNA, the CDR3 is TGTGCCAGCAGCTCGTACAGGGGTCCCACTGAAGCTTTCTTT. Its translation: CASSSYRGPTEAFF.

V is TRBV18 and J is TRBJ1-5; D is ambiguous. From germline, CDR1 is KGHSH and CDR2 LQKENI. The ends were cut back, 2 bases at V and 3 bases at J, with 11 bases in the middle. CDR3 size: 15 residues. As DNA, the CDR3 is TGTGCCAGCTCACCAGGCGGCAACCCCAATCAGCCCCAGCATTTT. The encoded protein is CASSPGGNPNQPQHF.

J is TRBJ1-5 and V is TRBV10-2; D is uncertain. This CDR3 has 12 residues. The V end lost 6 bases, the J end lost 0 bases, and 3 bases lay between the germline ends. Germline CDR1 is WSHSY and CDR2 is SAAADI. CDR3 sequence reads: CASSDSNQPQHF. The CDR3 nucleotides are TGCGCCAGCAGCGATAGCAATCAGCCCCAGCATTTT.

J is TRBJ2-7 and V is TRBV29-1, with D perhaps TRBD2 (6 bases). Germline CDR1 is SQVTM and CDR2 is ANQGSEA. The CDR3 loop spans 12 amino acids. V was shortened by 2 bases and J by 3 bases, with 8 bases between the two germline ends. The CDR3 loop reads CSVELANYEQYF. The CDR3 region has the DNA TGCAGCGTTGAACTAGCGAACTACGAGCAGTACTTC.